This T cell receptor (beta chain) was recovered during a study of vaccination and CD4 T cells after COVID-19. Overall study context: Overlapping peptides covering the spike proteins of SARS-CoV-2, HCoV-NL63, HCoV-OC43 and HCoV-229E were added to stimulate cells. In the control cultures, a CEFX pool, an HIV-1 Nef pool, or no peptide was supplied.

Points on this clonotype: Antigen: not known.

The sample's treatment: roughly 11-day PBMC culture with coronavirus spike peptide pools or control peptides (ViraFEST assay). The authors swapped half the medium for fresh IL-2 medium on days 3 and 7. The Oncomine TCR Beta short-read assay was applied to DNA of cultured CD4+ T cells. One entry per CDR3 protein results from TCRdb running MiXCR on the PCR reads. In the table there are roughly 12,000 distinct CDR3 sequences, roughly 73% of which are singletons. The sequence came from a human donor who had recovered from COVID-19. The sample taken for sequencing was CD4+ T cells from blood, cultured in vitro.

The CDR3 loop reads CASRLNGNTIYF. CDR3 sequence (DNA): TGTGCCAGCAGACTAAACGGAAACACCATATATTTT. The chain joins TRBV7-9 to TRBJ1-3; D is undetermined. CDR3 length: 12 amino acids. Trimming took off 6 bases at V and 4 bases at J, with 7 bases between the two ends. Germline assignment: CDR1 SEHNR and CDR2 FQNEAQ (reference sequence).